The 14 T cell receptor beta chains below were found in one sample sequenced in a study of blood T cell repertoires in COVID-19. Assay: immunoSEQ multiplex PCR; the TCRdb copy retains only in-frame clones and omits some. The data show some 150,000 clones, with around nine tenths seen just once and roughly 3.3% held by the top ten. The sample was peripheral blood. Source of these receptors: a man between 70 and 80 years old with acute or convalescent COVID-19.

The chain couples TRBV9 to TRBJ1-1; D may be TRBD1 (5 bases). CDR3 length equals 14 residues. Germline V gene sequence: CDR1 SGDLS, CDR2 YYNGEE. Trimming shortened V by 1 base and J by 3 bases, and 10 bases separated the two germline ends. The CDR3 DNA reads TGTGCCAGCAGCGTAAGGGTAGGGGACACTGAAGCTTTCTTT. The encoded protein is CASSVRVGDTEAFF.

V gene TRBV28 combines with J gene TRBJ1-1, with 8 positions matching TRBD1. Germline-derived CDR1 and CDR2 are MDHEN and SYDVKM. This CDR3 is 16 amino acids long. The ends lost 4 bases at V and 9 bases at J; junction bases unmatched: 16. CDR3 DNA: TGTGCCAGCAGTTCCCCGGGCGGGGAGACAGGGGAAAAAGCTTTCTTT. Its translation: CASSSPGGETGEKAFF. The full variable domain, rest sourced from reference TRBV28 and TRBJ1-1, is DVKVTQSSRYLVKRTGEKVFLECVQDMDHENMFWYRQDPGLGLRLIYFSYDVKMKEKGDIPEGYSVSREKKERFSLILESASTNQTSMYLCASSSPGGETGEKAFFGQGTRLTVV.

The rearrangement uses TRBV15 and TRBJ2-2; perhaps TRBD2 as D (7 bases). The germline V and J ends were trimmed by 8 bases and 1 base, with 11 bases remaining between them. Germline assignment: CDR1 LNHNV and CDR2 YYDKDF (reference sequence). The CDR3 consists of 14 residues. The CDR3 loop is CATGRGRNTGELFF. The CDR3 nucleotides read TGTGCCACCGGGAGGGGGAGGAACACCGGGGAGCTGTTTTTT.

This CDR3 is CASSATAGGPTDTQYF. Here the CDR3 DNA reads TGCGCCAGCAGCGCGACAGCGGGGGGGCCGACAGATACGCAGTATTTT. This sequence joins TRBV5-1 and TRBJ2-3, with TRBD2 identical over 10 bases. Germline CDR1 SGHRS, CDR2 YFSETQ. V lost 4 bases, J lost 3 bases, and 8 bases stayed unmatched. This CDR3 spans 16 amino acids.

This clone was picked up many times. The rearrangement uses TRBV6-2 or TRBV6-3 and TRBJ1-2; TRBD1 agrees at 7 bases. There are 15 residues in the CDR3. Trimming took 5 bases from V and 4 from J; bases not matched to a gene: 10. Per the germline V gene, CDR1 is MNHEY and CDR2 is SVGEGT. The CDR3 loop reads CASSPAFGTAYGYTF. Here the CDR3 DNA reads TGTGCCAGCAGTCCAGCTTTTGGGACAGCCTATGGCTACACCTTC.

The CDR3 loop reads CATSGGLAKNIQYF. The CDR3 DNA reads TGTGCCACCAGCGGAGGACTAGCCAAAAACATTCAGTACTTC. This rearrangement joins TRBV15 to TRBJ2-4; D is possibly TRBD2 (5 bases). CDR3 length equals 14 residues. Trimming removed 5 bases from V and 0 bases from J, with 8 bases in between. Germline CDR1 and CDR2: LNHNV and YYDKDF (reference sequence).

The chain has TRBV3-1 (or the pseudogene TRBV3-2) and TRBJ2-7; 7 bases fit TRBD2. V lost 3 bases, J lost 7 bases, and 9 bases stayed unmatched. CDR3 length equals 14 residues. Per the germline V gene, CDR1 is LGHDT and CDR2 is YNNKEL (reference sequence). The CDR3 region is CASSHGGSSLEQYF. The CDR3 DNA sequence: TGTGCCAGCAGCCACGGCGGGAGTTCGTTAGAGCAGTACTTC.

This clone was detected once. The V call is TRBV2, the J call TRBJ2-7; 7 bases line up with TRBD1. V trimming: 7 bases; J trimming: 0 bases; junction bases outside the gene matches: 9. The CDR3 is 15 residues long. Per germline, CDR1 SNHLY and CDR2 FYNNEI. The CDR3 sequence: CASTITTGISYEQYF. Here the CDR3 DNA reads TGTGCCAGCACTATTACGACAGGGATCTCCTACGAGCAGTACTTC. Supplemented by reference TRBV2 and TRBJ2-7, the full variable domain reads EPEVTQTPSHQVTQMGQEVILRCVPISNHLYFYWYRQILGQKVEFLVSFYNNEISEKSEIFDDQFSVERPDGSNFTLKIRSTKLEDSAMYFCASTITTGISYEQYFGPGTRLTVT.

This sequence joins TRBV5-1 and TRBJ2-1; D is undetermined. V lost 1 base to trimming and J lost 0 bases, with 14 bases between them. Per germline, CDR1 SGHRS and CDR2 YFSETQ. The CDR3 has 17 amino acids. CDR3 DNA sequence: TGCGCCAGCAGCTTGAAAAGTTTCCCCAGCTCCTACAATGAGCAGTTCTTC. It yields the protein CASSLKSFPSSYNEQFF.

The chain couples TRBV2 to TRBJ1-2; the match to TRBD1 covers 8 bases. V trimming: 10 bases; J trimming: 8 bases; junction bases outside the gene matches: 12. CDR1 is SNHLY, CDR2 FYNNEI, per germline. The CDR3 is 13 residues long. The CDR3 DNA reads TGTGCCAATACCGGGACAGGCCAGCGCGGCTACACCTTC. It specifies CANTGTGQRGYTF.

Only one count was recorded for this clone. This sequence joins TRBV2 and TRBJ2-5; TRBD1 agrees at 9 bases. The V gene end was trimmed by 5 bases and the J gene end by 0 bases; junction bases not matched to a gene: 4. The CDR3 totals 15 residues. Germline V gene sequence: CDR1 SNHLY, CDR2 FYNNEI. The DNA for the CDR3 is TGTGCCAGCAGTCCCCGGGACAGGGACCAAGAGACCCAGTACTTC. It specifies CASSPRDRDQETQYF. The complete variable domain, with remaining parts taken from reference TRBV2 and TRBJ2-5, reads EPEVTQTPSHQVTQMGQEVILRCVPISNHLYFYWYRQILGQKVEFLVSFYNNEISEKSEIFDDQFSVERPDGSNFTLKIRSTKLEDSAMYFCASSPRDRDQETQYFGPGTRLLVL.

This chain connects TRBV24-1 to TRBJ2-1; possibly TRBD2 for D (5 bases). The germline V gene has CDR1 KGHDR and CDR2 SFDVKD. The length of the CDR3 is 15 residues. V lost 3 bases, J lost 0 bases, and 8 bases lay in between. The CDR3 DNA reads as TGTGCCACCAGTGATCCCCGGGACTCCTACAATGAGCAGTTCTTC. This translates into CATSDPRDSYNEQFF.

This chain joins TRBV9 and TRBJ2-1; 8 nucleotides agree with TRBD1. The CDR3 extends over 15 amino acids. Germline V gene lookup returns CDR1 SGDLS and CDR2 YYNGEE. J lost 3 bases, V lost 0 bases, and 2 bases had no gene match. The CDR3 reads CASSVGTGNYNEQFF. CDR3 bases: TGTGCCAGCAGCGTAGGGACAGGGAACTACAATGAGCAGTTCTTC.

The chain carries TRBV19 and TRBJ2-5; D possibly corresponds to TRBD2 (6 bases). This CDR3 region has 13 residues. In germline, CDR1 is LNHDA, CDR2 SQIVND (reference sequence). The ends were cut back, 2 bases at V and 5 bases at J, with 9 bases in the middle. The CDR3 bases are TGTGCCAGTAGTATAATGGAGGGGGAGACCCAGTACTTC. As protein: CASSIMEGETQYF.